This T cell receptor beta chain stems from a study of blood T cells in healthy people across ages. The study, taken as a whole, reports: Strong correlation existed between TCR beta diversity and naive T cell percentage.

To note about this clonotype: Its target is not known.

Using a J-beta primer mix together with a sample-barcoded 5' primer, a second PCR was run for about 6 to 12 cycles. TCRdb fed the 5' RACE reads into MiXCR, producing one record per CDR3 protein. The sample lists approximately 780,000 distinct CDR3 sequences, roughly 25% occurring once. The same sample was also used in a study of T cells of mothers and their children. That paper states: Six or seven children and their three healthy Caucasian mothers were the donors. Barcodes and 2-4 random nucleotides were added by M1S in the second PCR.

Specimen: blood. The sequence was obtained from a boy younger than 18 in good health.

The CDR3 sequence is CSVEFGSVYEQYF. DNA of the CDR3: TGCAGCGTTGAATTTGGCAGTGTCTACGAGCAGTACTTC. The chain links TRBV29-1 to TRBJ2-7; D is ambiguous. CDR1 SQVTM and CDR2 ANQGSEA come from the germline V gene. There are 13 residues in the CDR3. Trimming cost V 2 bases and J 3 bases, with 11 bases left between them.